These 4 T cell receptor beta chains came from one sample sequenced in a study of T cell repertoires in cytomegalovirus infection. One entry per CDR3 protein results from TCRdb running MiXCR on the reads. The data contain 150,000 or so distinct CDR3 sequences, under 20% of them singletons. The sequencing sample was made of CD8+ T cells from PBMCs. These receptors all stem from a human donor in good health (CMV status not recorded). Some clones in this sample may be carry-over from other donors' samples.

The chain recombines TRBV7-9 with TRBJ1-3, with 7 bases lining up with TRBD1. The CDR3 runs 16 residues. CDR1 and CDR2 from the germline V gene are SEHNR and FQNEAQ (reference sequence). V shed 5 bases, J shed 2 bases, and the junction held 9 bases outside the gene matches. CDR3: CASSGRDRRPGNTIYF. DNA of the CDR3: TGTGCCAGCAGCGGTCGGGACAGACGTCCTGGAAACACCATATATTTT.

This clonotype was seen only a few times. The chain links TRBV5-4 to TRBJ2-1; tentative D call: TRBD2 (6 bases). Looked up from germline, CDR1 is SGHNT and CDR2 is YYREEE (reference sequence). Trimming removed 0 bases at V and 10 bases at J, with 11 bases between. This CDR3 has 13 residues. This CDR3 is CASSLGVAGEQFF. The DNA for the CDR3 is TGTGCCAGCAGCTTGGGGGTCGCGGGGGAGCAGTTCTTC. The full variable domain, completed using reference TRBV5-4 and TRBJ2-1, is ETGVTQSPTHLIKTRGQQVTLRCSSQSGHNTVSWYQQALGQGPQFIFQYYREEENGRGNFPPRFSGLQFPNYSSELNVNALELDDSALYLCASSLGVAGEQFFGPGTRLTVL.

This clonotype has ten or more counts. This chain connects TRBV7-2 to TRBJ2-7; 7 bases agree with TRBD2. The CDR3 length is 14 residues. Germline V gene data show CDR1 as SGHTA and CDR2 as FQGNSA. V was pared by 5 bases and J by 2 bases, with 6 bases of the junction left unmatched. CDR3 sequence reads: CASSPPAGAYEQYF. DNA of the CDR3: TGTGCCAGCAGCCCCCCTGCGGGGGCCTACGAGCAGTACTTC.

The J gene is TRBJ1-1, the V gene TRBV7-2, with D tentatively TRBD1 (6 bases). The CDR3 runs 16 residues. CDR1 and CDR2 (germline): SGHTA, FQGNSA. V was clipped by 3 bases and J by 1 base, with 15 bases between them. CDR3 DNA sequence: TGTGCCAGCAGCTTCGTGACGGGACACCAGAACACTGAAGCTTTCTTT. This translates into CASSFVTGHQNTEAFF.